The next 32 T cell receptor beta chains were all read from a single sample in a study of HIV-infected patients and healthy controls. Whole blood was used without fractionation, so all unsorted peripheral T cells were included. Approximately 510 ng RNA was reverse transcribed with alpha and beta constant-region primers. Each of the alpha and beta chains got its own library through chain-specific third strand synthesis with indices. MiXCR was run by TCRdb on the 5' RACE reads, yielding one entry per CDR3 protein. The table shows roughly 20,000 distinct CDR3 sequences, with approximately 9.1% occurring only once. The material sequenced was blood. These receptors came from an adult in good health.

The sample holds many counts of this clonotype. The chain combines TRBV6-1 with TRBJ2-5; the match to TRBD2 covers 11 bases. CDR3 length: 17 residues. Germline loops: CDR1 MNHNS, CDR2 SASEGT. Trimming at V came to 6 bases and at J to 5 bases, leaving 14 bases not matched to a gene. DNA for the CDR3: TGTGCCAGCAGAGACATAGCGGGAGGGCCCTCGTCCGAGACCCAGTACTTC. It encodes CASRDIAGGPSSETQYF.

The sample holds many counts of this clonotype. V gene TRBV12-5 combines with J gene TRBJ1-1, with 9 positions matching TRBD1. The CDR3 extends over 14 amino acids. J gave up 0 bases and V 5 bases, and 1 base lay outside the gene matches. CDR1 LGHNT and CDR2 FRNRAP come from the germline V gene. The CDR3 DNA follows: TGTGCTAGTGGTCGGACAGGGGTGAACACTGAAGCTTTCTTT. Protein product: CASGRTGVNTEAFF.

This clonotype is labeled medium-sized. The chain combines TRBV7-9 with TRBJ2-3; 7 bases agree with TRBD2. This CDR3 spans 15 amino acids. The V gene end was trimmed by 8 bases and the J gene end by 2 bases; junction bases not matched to a gene: 10. The germline gives CDR1 SEHNR, CDR2 FQNEAQ (reference sequence). CDR3 nucleotide sequence: TGTGCCAGCGCCTCTCGGGAGGCCAACACAGATACGCAGTATTTT. Translating gives CASASREANTDTQYF.

This clonotype was counted many times. This chain uses TRBV4-1 with TRBJ2-7; 9 positions agree with TRBD1. V lost 3 bases, J lost 6 bases, and 9 bases stayed unmatched. The CDR3 runs to 15 residues. Germline CDR1 is MGHRA and CDR2 is YSYEKL. The CDR3 bases are TGCGCCAGCAGCCATCGAGTGGACAGGGGAGGCGAGCAGTACTTC. This gives the protein CASSHRVDRGGEQYF.

The table lists this clonotype with a few counts. The rearrangement links TRBV18 to TRBJ2-2, with 10 nucleotides matching TRBD1. This CDR3 region has 15 residues. Germline V gene data show CDR1 as KGHSH and CDR2 as LQKENI. J lost 4 bases, V lost 2 bases, and 1 base had no gene match. The CDR3 bases are TGTGCCAGCTCACCAAGGACAGGGGGCACCGGGGAGCTGTTTTTT. It codes for CASSPRTGGTGELFF.

The table lists this clonotype with many counts. The J gene is TRBJ2-7, the V gene TRBV7-8, with D maybe TRBD1 (6 bases). Trimming took off 5 bases at V and 2 bases at J, with 13 bases between the two ends. Germline CDR1 is SGHVS and CDR2 is FQNEAQ. CDR3 length: 14 residues. The CDR3 nucleotides read TGTGCCAGCAGCACTCGGACAGAGACCTACGAGCAGTACTTC. Translating it yields CASSTRTETYEQYF.

By share, this clonotype counts as medium-sized (0.01 to 0.1%). This chain joins TRBV5-1 and TRBJ1-1, with D unclear. The germline V and J ends were trimmed by 1 base and 0 bases, with 7 bases remaining between them. The CDR3 has 14 residues. Germline CDR1 and CDR2: SGHRS and YFSETQ. CDR3 region: CASSLSGMNTEAFF. The CDR3 DNA is TGCGCCAGCAGCTTGTCGGGGATGAACACTGAAGCTTTCTTT.

This clonotype is deemed medium-sized. The genes are TRBV11-2 and TRBJ2-1; 7 bases are a match to TRBD2. CDR1 is SGHAT and CDR2 is FQNNGV in the germline V gene. This CDR3 contains 14 residues. V was clipped by 8 bases and J by 5 bases; unmatched bases: 9. The chain's CDR3 is CASVSGTTNNEQFF. DNA for the CDR3: TGTGCCAGCGTATCCGGGACTACCAACAATGAGCAGTTCTTC.

This clonotype was picked up many times. The rearrangement joins TRBV5-6 to TRBJ2-3; D is ambiguous. V was cut by 2 bases and J by 7 bases, with 11 bases left in between. CDR1 and CDR2 (germline): SGHDT, YYEEEE. The CDR3 length is 13 residues. The CDR3 coding sequence is TGTGCCAGCAGCTTAGGTAGAGCGAATACGCAGTATTTT. This sequence encodes CASSLGRANTQYF.

Judged by abundance, this clonotype is medium-sized. The rearrangement uses TRBV29-1 and TRBJ1-1; no reliable D call. CDR1 is SQVTM and CDR2 is ANQGSEA in the germline V gene. The CDR3 is 9 amino acids. Trimming stripped 5 bases from V and 4 bases from J, with 2 bases between. CDR3 amino acids: CSVSTEAFF. The CDR3 coding sequence is TGCAGCGTTAGCACTGAAGCTTTCTTT. Supplemented by reference TRBV29-1 and TRBJ1-1, the full variable domain reads SAVISQKPSRDICQRGTSLTIQCQVDSQVTMMFWYRQQPGQSLTLIATANQGSEATYESGFVIDKFPISRPNLTFSTLTVSNMSPEDSSIYLCSVSTEAFFGQGTRLTVV.

In its sample, this clonotype was seen many times. This chain joins TRBV28 and TRBJ2-3, with D unclear. This CDR3 spans 14 amino acids. The V and J ends lost 4 bases and 6 bases respectively, with 14 bases between them. Germline V gene data show CDR1 as MDHEN and CDR2 as SYDVKM. CDR3 bases: TGTGCCAGCAGTTCCCCCCCCCCGGTGGATACGCAGTATTTT. It is translated as CASSSPPPVDTQYF.

This clonotype was detected a few times. This chain uses TRBV18 with TRBJ2-5, with D unclear. CDR3 length: 15 residues. Trimming cost V 6 bases and J 2 bases, with 16 bases left between them. From germline, CDR1 is KGHSH and CDR2 LQKENI. The CDR3 spells CASSSAPAVQETQYF. In nucleotides, the CDR3 is TGTGCCAGCTCCTCCGCCCCGGCGGTACAAGAGACCCAGTACTTC.

This clonotype has ten or more counts. This chain connects TRBV27 to TRBJ1-1; D is uncertain. Trimming cost V 6 bases and J 1 base, with 15 bases left between them. The germline CDR1 and CDR2 sequences are MNHEY and SMNVEV (reference sequence). The CDR3 has 15 amino acids. The CDR3 is CASSSHQVGNTEAFF. The CDR3, as DNA: TGTGCCAGCAGCTCCCACCAGGTGGGGAACACTGAAGCTTTCTTT.

This clonotype was detected many times. Here the CDR3 DNA reads TGTGCCAGCAGTTTATCGGGGCAGGGTACGGGCGAGCAGTACTTC. This translates into CASSLSGQGTGEQYF. V and J are TRBV27 and TRBJ2-7; tentative D call: TRBD1 (5 bases). The V gene lost 0 bases and the J gene lost 6 bases, with 15 bases spanning the gap. The CDR3 runs to 15 residues. Germline assignment: CDR1 MNHEY and CDR2 SMNVEV (reference sequence).

This clonotype was recorded at least ten times. This chain connects TRBV7-8 to TRBJ2-4; D is tentatively TRBD1 or TRBD2 (6 bases each). The V and J ends lost 5 bases and 2 bases respectively, with 16 bases between them. The CDR3 covers 16 residues. The germline CDR1 and CDR2 sequences are SGHVS and FQNEAQ. The CDR3 DNA reads as TGTGCCAGCAGCGACAGGAGGGATGATCCCAAAAACATTCAGTACTTC. Protein sequence: CASSDRRDDPKNIQYF.

The chain joins TRBV11-2 to TRBJ1-3; D is unresolved. Trimming took off 1 base at V and 4 bases at J, with 8 bases between the two ends. CDR3 size: 14 residues. Germline CDR1 and CDR2: SGHAT and FQNNGV. The DNA for the CDR3 is TGTGCCAGCAGCTTAGCGGGGTTCGGAAACACCATATATTTT. Its protein product is CASSLAGFGNTIYF.

This clonotype was recorded many times. J is TRBJ2-5 and V is TRBV7-2, with D tentatively TRBD1 or TRBD2 (6 bases each). Trimming pared 4 bases from V and 3 bases from J, leaving 9 bases between. CDR1 and CDR2 (germline): SGHTA, FQGNSA. This CDR3 contains 13 residues. CDR3 nucleotides: TGTGCCAGCAGCTCGAGGGGGGAAGAGACCCAGTACTTC. Translation gives CASSSRGEETQYF.

By share, this clonotype ranks as medium-sized. The CDR3 spells CASSLRQGMNEQFF. CDR3 nucleotides: TGTGCCAGCAGCTTACGACAGGGAATGAATGAGCAGTTCTTC. The chain couples TRBV7-9 to TRBJ2-1; TRBD1 agrees at 7 bases. There are 14 residues in the CDR3. V gave up 2 bases and J gave up 7 bases; unmatched junction bases: 5. Germline loops: CDR1 SEHNR, CDR2 FQNEAQ (reference sequence).

This clonotype was picked up many times. CDR3 sequence (DNA): TGCGCCAGCAGCTCGGATAGCGGTTCGAACACCGGGGAGCTGTTTTTT. Translating gives CASSSDSGSNTGELFF. This chain connects TRBV5-1 to TRBJ2-2; D perhaps matches TRBD2 (6 bases). Germline V gene data show CDR1 as SGHRS and CDR2 as YFSETQ. V lost 3 bases to trimming and J lost 0 bases, with 12 bases between them. This CDR3 spans 16 amino acids. The full variable domain, rest sourced from reference TRBV5-1 and TRBJ2-2, is KAGVTQTPRYLIKTRGQQVTLSCSPISGHRSVSWYQQTPGQGLQFLFEYFSETQRNKGNFPGRFSGRQFSNSRSEMNVSTLELGDSALYLCASSSDSGSNTGELFFGEGSRLTVL.

The sample holds many counts of this clonotype. CDR3 DNA sequence: TGTGCCAGCGTAGCGGCTACAGACAAAAACATTCAGTACTTC. Amino acid sequence: CASVAATDKNIQYF. The V gene is TRBV2, the J gene TRBJ2-4; possibly TRBD2 for D (6 bases). The V gene lost 8 bases and the J gene lost 3 bases, with 14 bases spanning the gap. CDR3 size: 14 residues. The germline V gene has CDR1 SNHLY and CDR2 FYNNEI.

In its sample, this clonotype was seen many times. The CDR3, as DNA: TGCAGCGTTACAGCGCGACAGGGAGGGACCGGGGAGCTGTTTTTT. This sequence encodes CSVTARQGGTGELFF. The rearrangement links TRBV29-1 to TRBJ2-2; D tentatively reads TRBD1 or TRBD2 (7 bases each). The CDR3 has 15 amino acids. With 5 bases removed from V and 5 bases from J, the gap between germline ends came to 18 bases. In germline, CDR1 is SQVTM, CDR2 ANQGSEA.

This clonotype was seen more than once but under ten times. In DNA, the CDR3 is TGTGCCAGCTGGAGCGGGGGAACCCAAGGGAGTCAGCCCCAGCATTTT. Its protein is CASWSGGTQGSQPQHF. V and J are TRBV28 and TRBJ1-5, with D possibly matching TRBD1 (5 bases). The V gene's germline CDR1 is MDHEN and CDR2 SYDVKM. Trimming shortened V by 8 bases and J by 6 bases, and 23 bases separated the two germline ends. The CDR3 sequence is 16 residues long.

This clonotype has at least ten counts. V and J are TRBV5-4 and TRBJ2-5, with D maybe TRBD2 (6 bases). CDR3 length: 17 amino acids. Trimming took 4 bases from V and 5 from J, leaving 24 bases between them. CDR1 is SGHNT and CDR2 is YYREEE in the germline V gene (reference sequence). The CDR3 sequence: CASSLQGRGEVKETQYF. The CDR3 DNA follows: TGTGCCAGCAGCCTCCAGGGTAGAGGGGAGGTGAAGGAGACCCAGTACTTC.

This clonotype was seen repeatedly, ten times or more. The chain employs TRBV28 and TRBJ2-1, with 10 bases matching TRBD2. J was trimmed by 0 bases and V by 1 base; bases with no gene match: 9. CDR3 length equals 19 residues. The germline CDR1 and CDR2 sequences are MDHEN and SYDVKM. CDR3 protein: CASSLSGLAGVPSYNEQFF. The CDR3 DNA reads as TGTGCCAGCAGTTTATCGGGGCTAGCGGGAGTTCCCTCCTACAATGAGCAGTTCTTC.

This clonotype was seen at least ten times. V gene TRBV3-1 combines with J gene TRBJ2-2; D possibly corresponds to TRBD2 (5 bases). Germline CDR1 reads LGHDT; CDR2 reads YNNKEL (reference sequence). The germline V and J ends were trimmed by 0 bases and 7 bases, with 12 bases remaining between them. CDR3 length equals 15 residues. Written as DNA, the CDR3 is TGTGCCAGCAGCCAAGATCTCCTAGCCGGCGGGGAGCTGTTTTTT. Protein sequence: CASSQDLLAGGELFF.

There are a few counts of this clonotype. This chain joins TRBV5-1 and TRBJ2-3; TRBD2 agrees at 11 bases. This CDR3 region has 18 residues. Germline V gene sequence: CDR1 SGHRS, CDR2 YFSETQ. The V and J ends lost 3 bases and 5 bases, in that order; junction bases with no gene match: 14. The CDR3 sequence: CASSYGQGFTSGGDTQYF. As DNA, the CDR3 is TGCGCCAGCAGCTATGGACAGGGTTTTACTAGCGGGGGAGATACGCAGTATTTT.

In this sample, this clonotype turned up many times. The rearrangement links TRBV7-9 to TRBJ2-7, with 8 bases that match TRBD1. The ends lost 5 bases at V and 4 bases at J; junction bases unmatched: 10. CDR3 length equals 15 residues. CDR1 is SEHNR, CDR2 FQNEAQ, per germline (reference sequence). CDR3 DNA: TGTGCCAGCAGCCCAAGGACAGGGCACTGGTACGAGCAGTACTTC. It yields the protein CASSPRTGHWYEQYF.

The chain uses TRBV20-1 and TRBJ2-5; 9 nucleotides align to TRBD1. Germline trimming cut 6 bases from V and 2 bases from J; bases unmatched to any gene: 10. The CDR3 has 15 residues. Germline CDR1 reads DFQATT; CDR2 reads SNEGSKA (reference sequence). CDR3 loop: CSARDRVGWQETQYF. The CDR3 DNA reads as TGCAGTGCCCGGGACAGGGTAGGGTGGCAAGAGACCCAGTACTTC.

This clonotype was recorded many times. For the CDR3, the DNA is TGTGCCAGCAGCCCATCCAGGGGTCCGGCGGACGGGAGGCGCACCGGGGAGCTGTTTTTT. The encoded protein is CASSPSRGPADGRRTGELFF. The chain couples TRBV11-2 to TRBJ2-2, with D possibly being TRBD2 (7 bases). V lost 5 bases and J 4 bases, leaving 29 bases between the germline ends. Germline CDR1 and CDR2: SGHAT and FQNNGV. The CDR3 runs 20 residues.

The V call is TRBV20-1, the J call TRBJ2-5; 14 nucleotides align to TRBD2. The CDR3 spans 16 residues. The ends lost 1 base at V and 1 base at J; junction bases unmatched: 2. The germline gives CDR1 DFQATT, CDR2 SNEGSKA (reference sequence). The CDR3 nucleotides read TGCAGTGCTAGAGCCGGGACTAGCGGGGGCCAAGAGACCCAGTACTTC. Its protein product is CSARAGTSGGQETQYF.

This clonotype came up a few times. The gene calls are TRBV11-2 and TRBJ2-4; D tentatively reads TRBD1 or TRBD2 (5 bases each). This CDR3 comprises 17 residues. V was shortened by 6 bases and J by 0 bases, with 18 bases between the two germline ends. Per germline, CDR1 SGHAT and CDR2 FQNNGV. The CDR3 here is CASRSWGSLIAKNIQYF. CDR3 bases: TGTGCCAGCAGGTCGTGGGGGTCCCTAATAGCCAAAAACATTCAGTACTTC.

The chain is built from TRBV7-2 and TRBJ1-3; the D gene is possibly TRBD1 (5 bases). Trimming shortened V by 5 bases and J by 2 bases, and 16 bases separated the two germline ends. Looked up from germline, CDR1 is SGHTA and CDR2 is FQGNSA. This CDR3 is 16 amino acids long. CDR3 nucleotide sequence: TGTGCCAGCAGCCCCCACCAGGCAGGGACTGGAAACACCATATATTTT. Encoded protein: CASSPHQAGTGNTIYF.